Each of the 29 T cell receptor beta chains below was sequenced from the same sample in a study of T-cell reconstitution after alpha-beta-depleted transplantation in children. This sample's TCRbeta library carried unique molecular identifier barcodes. TCRdb re-analysed the PCR reads in MiXCR, keeping a single row per CDR3 protein. The data hold around 580,000 distinct CDR3 sequences, with 25% to 30% observed a single time. Specimen: PBMCs, collected before TCRalphabeta/CD19-depleted stem cell transplant. These receptor sequences come from a boy younger than two with Wiskott-Aldrich syndrome, due to receive a stem cell transplant.

This clonotype was picked up a small number of times. The chain joins TRBV28 to TRBJ2-7; D is possibly TRBD2 (5 bases). Trimming took 3 bases from V and 2 from J, leaving 14 bases between them. From germline, CDR1 is MDHEN and CDR2 SYDVKM. The length of the CDR3 is 15 residues. This chain's CDR3 is CASSFPRGPTYEQYF. CDR3 sequence (DNA): TGTGCCAGCAGTTTCCCGAGAGGGCCGACCTACGAGCAGTACTTC.

This clonotype was observed a few times. The chain has TRBV15 and TRBJ2-1; the match to TRBD2 covers 8 bases. Germline values: CDR1 LNHNV, CDR2 YYDKDF (reference sequence). Trimming at V came to 0 bases and at J to 6 bases, leaving 10 bases not matched to a gene. The CDR3 totals 17 residues. DNA of the CDR3: TGTGCCACCAGCAGAGATTTACTAGCGGCAGGAACCAATGAGCAGTTCTTC. Amino acid sequence: CATSRDLLAAGTNEQFF.

This clonotype was seen only a few times. This rearrangement joins TRBV5-1 to TRBJ2-4; D call uncertain. The length of the CDR3 is 18 residues. V gave up 1 base and J gave up 2 bases, with 19 bases separating them. CDR1 and CDR2 from the germline V gene are SGHRS and YFSETQ. For the CDR3, the DNA is TGCGCCAGCAGCTTGCGGCCGCATGGGCAGGCGACCAAAAACATTCAGTACTTC. As protein: CASSLRPHGQATKNIQYF.

This rearrangement joins TRBV10-3 to TRBJ1-2; unclear D gene. V was clipped by 6 bases and J by 4 bases, with 9 bases between them. CDR3 length: 12 residues. Germline values: CDR1 ENHRY, CDR2 SYGVKD. The CDR3 DNA is TGTGCCATCAGGAATCTGGGCTATGGCTACACCTTC. It yields the protein CAIRNLGYGYTF.

The chain links TRBV7-2 to TRBJ1-4; D possibly corresponds to TRBD1 (6 bases). Deletions cut 6 bases from V and 0 bases from J, with 14 bases between. The CDR3 totals 16 residues. The germline CDR1 and CDR2 sequences are SGHTA and FQGNSA. In DNA, the CDR3 is TGTGCCAGCAGAAGGGGACACCTGACAACTAATGAAAAACTGTTTTTT. It translates to CASRRGHLTTNEKLFF. Together with reference TRBV7-2 and TRBJ1-4, the CDR3 gives the full variable domain: GAGVSQSPSNKVTEKGKDVELRCDPISGHTALYWYRQSLGQGLEFLIYFQGNSAPDKSGLPSDRFSAERTGGSVSTLTIQRTQQEDSAVYLCASRRGHLTTNEKLFFGSGTQLSVL.

This clonotype was seen a handful of times. The V call is TRBV4-1, the J call TRBJ2-5, with D perhaps matching TRBD1 (6 bases). Germline CDR1 and CDR2: MGHRA and YSYEKL. CDR3 length equals 13 residues. The V end was cut by 8 bases, the J end by 4 bases, with 14 bases between. The chain's CDR3 is CASGRGLLETQYF. For the CDR3, the DNA is TGCGCCAGCGGCAGGGGTCTTTTAGAGACCCAGTACTTC.

This chain connects TRBV14 to TRBJ1-1; D remains unclear. V lost 3 bases to trimming and J lost 0 bases, with 14 bases between them. CDR3 length: 16 residues. Germline-derived CDR1 and CDR2 are SGHDN and FVKESK. Here the CDR3 reads CASSQPTGLMNTEAFF. The CDR3 DNA reads TGTGCCAGCAGCCAGCCGACTGGTCTCATGAACACTGAAGCTTTCTTT.

This clonotype was observed many times. This rearrangement joins TRBV7-2 to TRBJ1-4; TRBD1 matches 8 bases. Germline values: CDR1 SGHTA, CDR2 FQGNSA. V shed 3 bases and J 7 bases; nucleotides not matched to a gene: 4. This CDR3 spans 14 amino acids. CDR3 region: CASSFRGQGEKLFF. The CDR3 DNA sequence: TGTGCCAGCAGCTTCAGGGGGCAAGGTGAAAAACTGTTTTTT.

The chain has TRBV20-1 and TRBJ2-1; 7 bases align to TRBD2. This CDR3 spans 18 amino acids. Germline-derived CDR1 and CDR2 are DFQATT and SNEGSKA (reference sequence). Trimming at V came to 1 base and at J to 6 bases, leaving 18 bases not matched to a gene. The CDR3 spells CSARVFLGGGVKVNEQFF. In nucleotides, the CDR3 is TGCAGTGCTAGAGTGTTTCTCGGGGGAGGGGTCAAGGTCAATGAGCAGTTCTTC.

This clonotype occurred a few times. V gene TRBV20-1 combines with J gene TRBJ2-5; tentative D call: TRBD2 (6 bases). This CDR3 region has 12 residues. Trimming pared 6 bases from V and 5 bases from J, leaving 13 bases between. Germline V gene data show CDR1 as DFQATT and CDR2 as SNEGSKA (reference sequence). In nucleotides, the CDR3 is TGCAGTGCCACTAGCTCAGAGGAGACCCAGTACTTC. Amino acid sequence: CSATSSEETQYF.

In DNA form, the CDR3 reads TGTGCCACCAGTGTCTCGGGAAATGGGGCCAACGTCCTGACTTTC. Its translation is CATSVSGNGANVLTF. The rearrangement links TRBV24-1 to TRBJ2-6; a possible D gene is TRBD2 (5 bases). Per germline, CDR1 KGHDR and CDR2 SFDVKD. The length of the CDR3 is 15 residues. The V gene lost 5 bases and the J gene lost 3 bases, with 10 bases spanning the gap.

This clonotype has a handful of counts. This rearrangement joins TRBV29-1 to TRBJ2-5; D not resolved. This CDR3 region has 17 residues. V shed 5 bases and J shed 0 bases, with 22 bases lying between them. CDR1 is SQVTM, CDR2 ANQGSEA, per germline. CDR3 sequence: CSVQTPSSRLDQETQYF. The CDR3 DNA reads as TGCAGCGTTCAAACCCCGAGTTCCAGGTTGGACCAAGAGACCCAGTACTTC.

The CDR3 region has the DNA TGCAGTGCTAGAAGCTCCGGGGAGCTGTTTTTT. Its protein is CSARSSGELFF. The V and J genes are TRBV20-1 and TRBJ2-2; D uncertain. The CDR3 extends over 11 amino acids. Germline values: CDR1 DFQATT, CDR2 SNEGSKA (reference sequence). Trimming left V 2 bases short and J 6 bases short, with 4 bases between.

This clonotype was found a few times. The rearrangement joins TRBV20-1 to TRBJ2-7; TRBD2 agrees at 14 bases. Losses at the gene ends were 0 bases for V and 6 bases for J; bases not matched to a gene: 16. Germline CDR1 and CDR2: DFQATT and SNEGSKA (reference sequence). The CDR3 contains 19 residues. For the CDR3, the DNA is TGCAGTGCTAGAGATCCGAGACTAGCGGGAGGGCCAGTTTATGGCGAGCAGTACTTC. Translated: CSARDPRLAGGPVYGEQYF.

The chain recombines TRBV20-1 with TRBJ1-6; weak D call: TRBD1 (5 bases). Germline CDR1 reads DFQATT; CDR2 reads SNEGSKA (reference sequence). The CDR3 extends over 15 amino acids. V lost 6 bases, J lost 5 bases, and 17 bases lay in between. CDR3 nucleotide sequence: TGCAGTGCGACAGTAGGGGACCAGAATAATTCACCCCTCCACTTT. Encoded protein: CSATVGDQNNSPLHF.

This clonotype came up a few times. The chain joins TRBV5-1 to TRBJ2-1; 9 bases match TRBD2. The CDR3 totals 16 residues. Germline assignment: CDR1 SGHRS and CDR2 YFSETQ. J lost 12 bases, V lost 1 base, and 14 bases had no gene match. CDR3 in amino acids: CASSLPGTSIGARQFF. In DNA, the CDR3 is TGCGCCAGCAGCTTGCCAGGGACTAGCATTGGGGCCCGGCAGTTCTTC.

This clonotype appeared a single time. This chain links TRBV28 with TRBJ1-5; possible D gene TRBD1, 5 bases. Germline V lookup: CDR1 MDHEN, CDR2 SYDVKM. Between the trimmed V and J ends, which lost 5 bases and 3 bases, there was a span of 17 bases. The CDR3 is 16 amino acids. The DNA of the CDR3 is TGTGCCAGCAGTCCGACTCGGGGAGGGGCCAATCAGCCCCAGCATTTT. Translating it yields CASSPTRGGANQPQHF.

The chain joins TRBV5-5 to TRBJ2-1, with 13 bases aligning to TRBD2. With 4 bases clipped from V and 9 bases from J, the junction kept 7 bases outside the gene matches. Germline assignment: CDR1 SGHKS and CDR2 YYEKEE (reference sequence). The CDR3 covers 15 residues. CDR3 nucleotides: TGTGCCAGCAGCACCGGACTAGCGGGAGTTAGTGAGCAGTTCTTC. It translates to CASSTGLAGVSEQFF. Using reference TRBV5-5 and TRBJ2-1 for the parts outside the CDR3, the full variable domain is DAGVTQSPTHLIKTRGQQVTLRCSPISGHKSVSWYQQVLGQGPQFIFQYYEKEERGRGNFPDRFSARQFPNYSSELNVNALLLGDSALYLCASSTGLAGVSEQFFGPGTRLTVL.

The J gene is TRBJ2-5, the V gene TRBV12-3 or TRBV12-4, with TRBD2 identical over 10 bases. The CDR3 is 15 residues long. V lost 5 bases, J lost 2 bases, and 5 bases stayed unmatched. DNA for the CDR3: TGTGCCAGCAGTCTCCTAGCGGGAGATCAAGAGACCCAGTACTTC. Encoded protein: CASSLLAGDQETQYF.

This clonotype was recorded a few times. The chain carries TRBV29-1 and TRBJ1-2; 11 nucleotides match TRBD1. Looked up from germline, CDR1 is SQVTM and CDR2 is ANQGSEA. Trimming cost V 6 bases and J 6 bases; bases outside gene matches: 12. This CDR3 has 15 residues. The CDR3 sequence is CSVWGTGGTPNGYTF. CDR3 DNA sequence: TGCAGCGTGTGGGGGACAGGGGGAACCCCTAATGGCTACACCTTC.

The chain joins TRBV11-2 to TRBJ2-2, with D unclear. The CDR3 consists of 15 residues. Trimming stripped 1 base from V and 5 bases from J, with 11 bases between. From germline, CDR1 is SGHAT and CDR2 FQNNGV. CDR3 amino acids: CASSLALIGTGELFF. As DNA, the CDR3 is TGTGCCAGCAGCTTAGCCCTTATCGGTACCGGGGAGCTGTTTTTT.

At least ten counts were recorded for this clonotype. The chain joins TRBV29-1 to TRBJ2-7; 10 nucleotides line up with TRBD1. V lost 5 bases and J lost 2; bases outside the gene matches: 3. The CDR3 extends over 13 amino acids. Per the germline V gene, CDR1 is SQVTM and CDR2 is ANQGSEA. CDR3 residues: CSVRTGGPYEQYF. The CDR3 coding sequence is TGCAGCGTTCGGACAGGGGGGCCCTACGAGCAGTACTTC.

This chain uses TRBV7-9 with TRBJ2-7; D is ambiguous. CDR3 length equals 14 residues. Trimming took off 2 bases at V and 3 bases at J, with 11 bases between the two ends. Germline assignment: CDR1 SEHNR and CDR2 FQNEAQ (reference sequence). The CDR3, as DNA: TGTGCCAGCAGCTTATCAGCCTTGAACTACGAGCAGTACTTC. The encoded protein is CASSLSALNYEQYF.

This chain connects TRBV20-1 to TRBJ2-7; 7 bases agree with TRBD2. This CDR3 is built from 13 residues. CDR1 and CDR2 from the germline V gene are DFQATT and SNEGSKA (reference sequence). The V gene end was trimmed by 4 bases and the J gene end by 7 bases; junction bases not matched to a gene: 10. CDR3 loop: CSAMTSSLKEQYF. The CDR3 bases are TGCAGTGCTATGACTAGCTCCCTTAAAGAGCAGTACTTC.

The chain couples TRBV28 to TRBJ2-7; no clear D gene. The CDR3 runs 12 residues. Trimming removed 5 bases from V and 1 base from J, with 6 bases in between. Per the germline V gene, CDR1 is MDHEN and CDR2 is SYDVKM. CDR3 sequence (DNA): TGTGCCAGCAGTACGGTATCCTACGAGCAGTACTTC. Translation gives CASSTVSYEQYF.

V is TRBV9 and J is TRBJ2-3, with TRBD2 identical over 11 bases. The germline V gene encodes CDR1 SGDLS and CDR2 YYNGEE. The V gene end was trimmed by 0 bases and the J gene end by 7 bases; junction bases not matched to a gene: 10. The length of the CDR3 is 17 residues. CDR3 bases: TGTGCCAGCAGCGTAGCTGTTTTAGCGGGAGGGTCAAATACGCAGTATTTT. It is translated as CASSVAVLAGGSNTQYF. Full variable domain (outside the CDR3, taken from reference TRBV9 and TRBJ2-3): DSGVTQTPKHLITATGQRVTLRCSPRSGDLSVYWYQQSLDQGLQFLIQYYNGEERAKGNILERFSAQQFPDLHSELNLSSLELGDSALYFCASSVAVLAGGSNTQYFGPGTRLTVL.

This clonotype turned up a few times. The chain recombines TRBV20-1 with TRBJ2-7; tentatively, D is TRBD1 (5 bases). With 1 base removed from V and 3 bases from J, the gap between germline ends came to 10 bases. The CDR3 sequence is 13 residues long. Germline V gives CDR1 DFQATT, CDR2 SNEGSKA (reference sequence). In nucleotides, the CDR3 is TGCAGTGCTAGAGCTACAGGTGGCTACGAGCAGTACTTC. This translates into CSARATGGYEQYF.

This chain links TRBV5-6 with TRBJ2-1, with TRBD2 matching 7 bases. The germline CDR1 and CDR2 sequences are SGHDT and YYEEEE. V trimming: 6 bases; J trimming: 6 bases; junction bases outside the gene matches: 12. The CDR3 is made up of 15 amino acids. The CDR3, as DNA: TGTGCCAGCACCCCAGGACTAGTTAGAGGCAATGAGCAGTTCTTC. Amino acids: CASTPGLVRGNEQFF.

The chain combines TRBV12-3 or TRBV12-4 with TRBJ2-5; D possibly corresponds to TRBD1 (5 bases). Trimming stripped 3 bases from V and 5 bases from J, with 19 bases between. The CDR3 consists of 16 residues. The CDR3, as DNA: TGTGCCAGCAGTTTCGGTCTGGGGCGCCCTTCGGAGACCCAGTACTTC. It codes for CASSFGLGRPSETQYF.